The 18 T cell receptor beta chains below all came from one sample that was sequenced in a study of blood T cell repertoires in COVID-19. TCRdb keeps only in-frame clones here, not all; method: immunoSEQ multiplex PCR. This sample has 250,000 to 400,000 clones, with roughly 88% found just once. The specimen was peripheral blood. These receptors all stem from a woman in her thirties with COVID-19, enrolled during active disease.

Worth noting for this clone: One end of the junction fails to match germline, which may point to a read error. The chain has TRBV3-1 (or the pseudogene TRBV3-2) and TRBJ1-2; no reliable D call. The CDR3 extends over 13 amino acids. Germline CDR1 is LGHDT and CDR2 is YNNKEL (reference sequence). The CDR3 sequence: CASSEDTSYGYTF. The CDR3 nucleotides read TGTGCCAGCAGCGAAGACACTTCCTATGGCTACACCTTC.

In the case of this clone: The junction differs from germline at one of its ends, possibly a read error. The rearrangement joins TRBV10-1 to TRBJ2-1; a possible D gene is TRBD2 (7 bases). Germline CDR1 is WNHNN and CDR2 is SYGVQD (reference sequence). CDR3 size: 16 residues. The CDR3 DNA reads as TGCGCCAGCAGTGGAGCCCCGGGGGGCTCCTACAATGGGCAGTTCTTC. This codes for CASSGAPGGSYNGQFF.

This clone was seen a single time. The chain combines TRBV6-1 with TRBJ2-7; TRBD2 aligns across 16 bases. The trim removed 4 bases at V and 2 bases at J, leaving 2 bases unmatched. CDR1 MNHNS and CDR2 SASEGT come from the germline V gene. CDR3 length: 16 amino acids. The CDR3 reads CASSVGLAGGTYEQYF. CDR3 sequence (DNA): TGTGCCAGCAGTGTGGGACTAGCGGGAGGGACCTACGAGCAGTACTTC.

The genes are TRBV20-1 and TRBJ2-1, with TRBD2 identical over 10 bases. CDR1 is DFQATT and CDR2 is SNEGSKA in the germline V gene (reference sequence). This CDR3 comprises 14 residues. Trimming took 3 bases from V and 7 from J; bases not matched to a gene: 6. The CDR3 reads CSASPSGSSNEQFF. CDR3 in DNA: TGCAGTGCTAGTCCTAGCGGGAGTAGTAATGAGCAGTTCTTC.

The chain recombines TRBV27 with TRBJ1-3; no definite D call. Trimming removed 5 bases from V and 0 bases from J, with 14 bases in between. Germline V gives CDR1 MNHEY, CDR2 SMNVEV (reference sequence). The CDR3 consists of 16 residues. DNA of the CDR3: TGTGCCAGCAGTCCCAGCGGACGGAACTCTGGAAACACCATATATTTT. It encodes CASSPSGRNSGNTIYF.

V usage is TRBV12-5 and J usage is TRBJ2-1; the D gene is possibly TRBD1 (5 bases). Between the trimmed V and J ends, which lost 2 bases and 7 bases, there was a span of 21 bases. This CDR3 is built from 17 residues. Germline-derived CDR1 and CDR2 are LGHNT and FRNRAP. CDR3 amino acids: CASGLSQAGQLVNEQFF. The CDR3 nucleotides are TGTGCTAGTGGTTTGTCCCAGGCAGGGCAATTAGTGAATGAGCAGTTCTTC.

This clone has just one count. This rearrangement joins TRBV19 to TRBJ1-2; D is possibly TRBD1 (5 bases). The germline V and J ends were trimmed by 1 base and 4 bases, with 10 bases remaining between them. CDR1 is LNHDA, CDR2 SQIVND, per germline (reference sequence). The CDR3 runs to 14 residues. Here the CDR3 DNA reads TGTGCCAGTAGTATAGGGATCGGGGGCTATGGCTACACCTTC. It yields the protein CASSIGIGGYGYTF.

This chain connects TRBV19 to TRBJ2-2; 7 bases map to TRBD1. Trimming cost V 7 bases and J 0 bases; bases outside gene matches: 8. This CDR3 comprises 16 residues. The germline CDR1 and CDR2 sequences are LNHDA and SQIVND (reference sequence). CDR3: CASTPRDSANTGELFF. The CDR3 DNA reads TGTGCCAGTACCCCTAGGGACAGCGCGAACACCGGGGAGCTGTTTTTT.

The chain is built from TRBV19 and TRBJ2-1; 8 bases are shared with TRBD2. Germline CDR1 reads LNHDA; CDR2 reads SQIVND (reference sequence). Trimming took 1 base from V and 5 from J; bases not matched to a gene: 7. The CDR3 spans 16 residues. The CDR3 DNA reads as TGTGCCAGTAGTATAGGGGAGCGGGAGCTCGACAATGAGCAGTTCTTC. It is translated as CASSIGERELDNEQFF.

The CDR3 DNA is TGTGCCAGCAGTCTGGTGTTTGGCAATTCACCCCTCCACTTT. This encodes CASSLVFGNSPLHF. V and J are TRBV2 and TRBJ1-6; D gene uncertain. V shed 5 bases and J shed 7 bases, with 12 bases lying between them. This CDR3 comprises 14 residues. The germline gives CDR1 SNHLY, CDR2 FYNNEI.

The chain has TRBV4-1 and TRBJ1-2, with TRBD1 matching 10 bases. With V trimmed by 0 bases and J by 4 bases, 2 bases remained unmatched. Germline V lookup: CDR1 MGHRA, CDR2 YSYEKL. This CDR3 contains 15 residues. In DNA form, the CDR3 reads TGCGCCAGCAGCCAAGAGGGACAGGGGACCTATGGCTACACCTTC. It translates to CASSQEGQGTYGYTF.

J is TRBJ2-1 and V is TRBV7-9, with a tentative D call TRBD2 (6 bases). This CDR3 comprises 14 residues. CDR1 and CDR2 (germline): SEHNR, FQNEAQ (reference sequence). Trimming removed 0 bases from V and 5 bases from J, with 8 bases in between. CDR3 sequence reads: CASSLAGGNNEQFF. For the CDR3, the DNA is TGTGCCAGCAGCTTAGCGGGCGGGAACAATGAGCAGTTCTTC.

V gene TRBV9 combines with J gene TRBJ1-4; 8 bases map to TRBD1. Germline CDR1 and CDR2: SGDLS and YYNGEE. J gave up 7 bases and V 0 bases, and 8 bases lay outside the gene matches. This CDR3 has 16 amino acids. The CDR3 region is CASSVGGQGGTEKLFF. For the CDR3, the DNA is TGTGCCAGCAGCGTAGGAGGACAGGGCGGTACTGAAAAACTGTTTTTT.

This chain connects TRBV19 to TRBJ2-4; 10 bases align to TRBD2. The trim removed 1 base at V and 7 bases at J, leaving 7 bases unmatched. CDR1 LNHDA and CDR2 SQIVND come from the germline V gene (reference sequence). This CDR3 is built from 16 residues. The CDR3, as DNA: TGTGCCAGTAGTATAGGGACTAGCGGCCTCAGGAACATTCAGTACTTC. This translates into CASSIGTSGLRNIQYF.

This rearrangement joins TRBV2 to TRBJ2-7; D remains ambiguous. This CDR3 comprises 11 residues. The V gene lost 5 bases and the J gene lost 9 bases, with 11 bases spanning the gap. Looked up from germline, CDR1 is SNHLY and CDR2 is FYNNEI. CDR3 DNA sequence: TGTGCCAGCAGTCAAGACATCGCGCAGTACTTC. Residues: CASSQDIAQYF. The variable domain in full, with the rest retrieved from reference TRBV2 and TRBJ2-7, is EPEVTQTPSHQVTQMGQEVILRCVPISNHLYFYWYRQILGQKVEFLVSFYNNEISEKSEIFDDQFSVERPDGSNFTLKIRSTKLEDSAMYFCASSQDIAQYFGPGTRLTVT.

The rearrangement links TRBV7-7 to TRBJ2-1; 12 nucleotides align to TRBD2. In germline, CDR1 is SSHAT, CDR2 FNYEAQ (reference sequence). The J segment lost 7 bases and the V segment lost 1 base, leaving 5 bases of the junction unmatched. CDR3 length: 16 amino acids. The CDR3 protein is CASSLGGLAGLNEQFF. The CDR3 coding sequence is TGTGCCAGCAGCTTAGGGGGACTAGCGGGTTTGAATGAGCAGTTCTTC.

The chain uses TRBV10-1 and TRBJ2-5; D gene unclear. The germline V gene has CDR1 WNHNN and CDR2 SYGVQD (reference sequence). This CDR3 has 14 amino acids. Trimming left V 3 bases short and J 2 bases short, with 10 bases between. The CDR3: CASSDIVRQETQYF. The CDR3 nucleotides are TGCGCCAGCAGTGATATAGTGCGGCAAGAGACCCAGTACTTC.

The chain recombines TRBV2 with TRBJ1-5; 8 positions match TRBD1. Germline lookup yields CDR1 SNHLY and CDR2 FYNNEI. The V and J ends lost 4 bases and 1 base, in that order; junction bases with no gene match: 21. There are 21 residues in the CDR3. The CDR3 sequence: CASSGVASGGYGFESNQPQHF. The DNA for the CDR3 is TGTGCCAGCAGTGGGGTGGCATCAGGGGGCTATGGGTTTGAGAGCAATCAGCCCCAGCATTTT.